These T cell receptor beta chains were read from a single sample in a study of blood T cell repertoires in COVID-19. Sequencing was performed with immunoSEQ multiplex PCR; in TCRdb, only in-frame clones are kept and a portion is missing. The table lists tens of thousands of clones, roughly 83% of them singletons. The sample consisted of peripheral blood. These receptor sequences come from a man aged 50-60 years with active COVID-19. The CDR3 runs from the conserved cysteine through the conserved F or W. The D gene is left open where the match is weak. Not all rows give a size; the values are once, few, many and, for expanded clones, a class.

-	TRBV10-3	13	TRBD1	TRBJ1-2	TGTGCCACTGGGGACAGCATCATCTATGGCTACACCTTC	CATGDSIIYGYTF
-	TRBV10-3	15	TRBD2	TRBJ2-7	TGTGCCATCAGTGAGCCGACTAGCGGGGACTACGAGCAGTACTTC	CAISEPTSGDYEQYF
-	TRBV3-1/TRBV3-2	14	-	TRBJ2-5	TGTGCCAGCAGCCCTCCTGGGGCGCGAGAGACCCAGTACTTC	CASSPPGARETQYF
-	TRBV5-1	12	-	TRBJ1-1	TGCGCCAGCAGCTTGTCGGGGGATGAAGCTTTCTTT	CASSLSGDEAFF
once	TRBV18	15	-	TRBJ2-2	TGTGCCAGCAAACCGGGAATGTTGGACACCGGGGAGCTGTTTTTT	CASKPGMLDTGELFF
-	TRBV18	15	-	TRBJ2-3	TGTGCCAGCTCACCAATGGGCGGGAACACAGATACGCAGTATTTT	CASSPMGGNTDTQYF
-	TRBV2	14	-	TRBJ1-1	TGTGCCAGCAGTTGGCAGGCCTTTAACACTGAAGCTTTCTTT	CASSWQAFNTEAFF
-	TRBV10-3	14	TRBD1	TRBJ2-7	TGTGCCATCAGTGGCTTACAGGGGACATACGAGCAGTACTTC	CAISGLQGTYEQYF
-	TRBV4-1	15	TRBD1	TRBJ2-3	TGCGCCAGCAGCCCCCGGACAGGGCAGGGAAATACGCAGTATTTT	CASSPRTGQGNTQYF
-	TRBV23-1	15	-	TRBJ2-5	TGCGCCAGCAGTATCAAGGGCAGGGGGGAAGAGACCCAGTACTTC	CASSIKGRGEETQYF
-	TRBV4-1	16	TRBD1	TRBJ1-2	TGCGCCAGCAGCCAGCGAATCAGGGGGCGAAACTATGGCTACACCTTC	CASSQRIRGRNYGYTF
-	TRBV9	15	-	TRBJ2-2	TGTGCCAGCAGCGTAGGCCAGGTGGTCACCGGGGAGCTGTTTTTT	CASSVGQVVTGELFF
-	TRBV2	15	-	TRBJ2-7	TGTGCCAGCAGTGTAGGTTCGGCCCCGGGCTACGAGCAGTACTTC	CASSVGSAPGYEQYF
-	TRBV6-6	16	TRBD1	TRBJ1-3	TGTGCCAGCAGTCGAAGGGGACAGGGGGCAGGAAACACCATATATTTT	CASSRRGQGAGNTIYF
-	TRBV6-5	11	TRBD1	TRBJ1-2	TGTGCCATTTCAGGGGGCTATGGCTACACCTTC	CAISGGYGYTF
few	TRBV10-3	16	-	TRBJ2-2	TGTGCCACAAAATTAATAAGCGGGCGGAACACCGGGGAGCTGTTTTTT	CATKLISGRNTGELFF
-	TRBV3-1/TRBV3-2	14	-	TRBJ1-1	TGTGCCAGCAGCCAATGGGCCCCGAACACTGAAGCTTTCTTT	CASSQWAPNTEAFF
-	TRBV18	13	-	TRBJ2-5	TGTGCCAGCTCACCCGGACAGCAAGAGACCCAGTACTTC	CASSPGQQETQYF
-	TRBV3-1/TRBV3-2	15	-	TRBJ1-4	TGTGCCAGCAGCCAGCGCGGGGGGCAAGGTGAAAAACTGTTTTTT	CASSQRGGQGEKLFF
-	TRBV2	13	-	TRBJ1-1	TGTGCCAGCTCTAACGAGGGGAACACTGAAGCTTTCTTT	CASSNEGNTEAFF
-	TRBV9	12	-	TRBJ1-2	TGTGCCAGCAGCGTAAACCAGAATGGCTACACCTTC	CASSVNQNGYTF
-	TRBV6-5	15	-	TRBJ2-7	TGTGCCAGCAGTTACTCACAGTACCTTAGCTACGAGCAGTACTTC	CASSYSQYLSYEQYF
-	TRBV4-1	15	-	TRBJ1-5	TGCGCCAGCAGCCCCTCCCCACAGGGAAAGCAGCCCCAGCATTTT	CASSPSPQGKQPQHF
-	TRBV4-1	14	-	TRBJ2-7	TGCGCCAGCAGCCAGGCAACGGGGTCCTACGAGCAGTACTTC	CASSQATGSYEQYF
few	TRBV5-1	14	-	TRBJ1-6	TGCGCCAGCAGCCCAGGGTCCTATAATTCACCCCTCCACTTT	CASSPGSYNSPLHF
few	TRBV18	14	TRBD1	TRBJ2-7	TGTGCCAGCTCACCGACAGGGGGGTCCTACGAGCAGTACTTC	CASSPTGGSYEQYF
-	TRBV13	12	-	TRBJ1-2	TGTGCCAGCAGCACCCGACAGGATGGCTACACCTTC	CASSTRQDGYTF
-	TRBV7-7	15	TRBD1	TRBJ1-1	TGTGCCAGCAGCCGAAACCACGGGACAGGGCCGCTGGCTTTCTTT	CASSRNHGTGPLAFF
-	TRBV5-1	14	TRBD2	TRBJ2-3	TGCGCCAGCAGGTCGGGACTAGGGACAGATACGCAGTATTTT	CASRSGLGTDTQYF
-	TRBV5-1	15	TRBD1	TRBJ2-7	TGCGCCAGCAGGTATCGCGGACAGGGAGCATACGAGCAGTACTTC	CASRYRGQGAYEQYF
-	TRBV24-1	14	-	TRBJ2-1	TGTGCCACCAGTGGGGCAGGGTCCTACAATGAGCAGTTCTTC	CATSGAGSYNEQFF